This T cell receptor (beta chain) was identified in a study of vaccination and CD4 T cells after COVID-19. The wider study: Convalescent patients gave post-COVID blood a median around 91 days post-diagnosis, range 35 to 161. General observations from the study: Spike mono-reactivity was found in 304 of 307 vaccine-specific clones from convalescent patients.

Treatment described: 10-day PBMC culture with coronavirus spike peptide pools or control peptides (ViraFEST assay). ViraFEST grew antigen-specific T cells using peptide pools, then sequenced TCRs. The study sequenced cultured CD4+ T cell DNA using the Oncomine TCR Beta short-read assay. MiXCR, applied by TCRdb to the PCR reads, yields one record per CDR3 protein. The sample carries about 10,000 distinct CDR3 sequences, approximately 53% recorded once. As regards this clonotype: Its cognate antigen is unknown.

Germline V gives CDR1 GTSNPN, CDR2 SVGIG (reference sequence). V lost 2 bases, J lost 9 bases, and 5 bases stayed unmatched. The CDR3 consists of 12 residues. This clonotype was obtained from a human donor who had recovered from COVID-19. The chain has TRBV30 and TRBJ2-3, with 7 positions matching TRBD1. The specimen was CD4+ T cells from blood, cultured in vitro. The CDR3 bases are TGTGCCTGGAGTAGAGACAGGGTCACGCAGTATTTT. Translating it yields CAWSRDRVTQYF.